The text below deals with one TCR beta chain. Its antigen is not identified. The PCR ran on 60 Vbeta and 13 Jbeta primers. Clones were read by immunoSEQ multiplex PCR, and TCRdb kept only the in-frame ones, dropping some. This sample yields 100,000 to 120,000 clones, of which approximately 86% are seen a single time; 5% to 6.5% belongs to the top ten. The CDR3 loop spans 16 amino acids. V was pared by 4 bases and J by 8 bases, with 23 bases between. Germline V gene sequence: CDR1 MNHNS, CDR2 SASEGT. These data belong to a study of cytomegalovirus exposure and HLA in healthy donors. Study-level results: Earlier analysis yielded a pattern in which most TCR beta V segments were productive about 90% or about 30% of the time. There were a few CMV-associated chains whose specificity for CMV antigens was confirmed in vitro.

The TCR was taken from a man younger than 30 in good health and CMV-seronegative. The sequencing sample was made of PBMCs. The chain couples TRBV6-1 to TRBJ1-2; D remains ambiguous. The CDR3 DNA follows: TGTGCCAGCAGTGCGTCTCTTTCCGGTCTTCCCTTGGGCTACACCTTC. It encodes CASSASLSGLPLGYTF.